Reported below is one T cell receptor beta chain. This clonotype was seen only a few times. It lacks a known antigen. One base away there is no much larger clone; base qualities are not given. Library preparation employed 5' RACE. The sample was run on a NextSeq 500. In the TCR library protocol, unique molecular identifiers were attached to individual cDNA molecules to correct for PCR bias and sequencing error. Sequencing covered both TCR alpha and beta chains, and within each sample the abundances of alpha and beta sequences were tightly co-correlated. As for how the authors treated the data: Decombinator V4 was used to perform V gene, J gene and CDR3 annotation of TCR sequences. TCRs were defined as expanded if a significant change between any two time points was detected under a Poisson model with p below 0.0001. TCR abundances were normalised to the total number of TCRs sequenced per sample and were expressed as counts per million. MAIT TCRs were defined by TRAV1-2 paired with TRAJ12, TRAJ20 or TRAJ33, and iNKT TCRs by TRAV10 paired with TRAJ18. VDJdb, accessed 1 November 2021, was searched for CMV, EBV and SARS-CoV-2 annotated TCRs, excluding TCRs annotated for multiple antigens. TCRdb reran the public reads through fastp at Q25 and MiXCR, keeping productive beta chains. CDR3 protein sequences are deduplicated, and each keeps its most common genes and DNA. None of the V and J calls come from the authors' own analysis; TCRdb made them. The sample yields around 59,000 distinct CDR3 sequences; around 8.9% were counted once. Under 20% of the sample goes to the ten largest clones.

This was a case-control study nested in a cohort of healthcare workers in London, UK, who had nasopharyngeal swab PCR tests and blood samples taken every week. Healthcare workers were recruited during the week of the UK lockdown, between 23 and 31 March 2020, and followed weekly for up to about 15 weeks. Germline trimming: 5 bases from V, 2 bases from J; junction bases outside gene matches: 4. Measured from the cysteine to the phenylalanine, the CDR3 is 14 residues long. The CDR3 DNA has 42 bases and is translated from base 1. In the germline V gene, CDR1 corresponds to SGHTA and CDR2 to FQGTGA. This entry belongs to a study of early T cells in non-severe SARS-CoV-2 infection (dated by TCRdb to the early 2020s). Regarding the research as a whole: Bulk RNA from unsorted whole blood was used for TCR sequencing, so alpha and beta chains could not be paired. What the research found in general, with its limitations: VDJdb matching was skewed toward anti-spike CD8 responses, so virus-specific expansions were likely underestimated and private and CD4 specificities were missed.

This sequence was found in an adult who was a healthcare worker with PCR-confirmed SARS-CoV-2 infection or an uninfected control (not recorded which). Here the chain combines TRBV7-3 and TRBJ2-3, and TRBD1 matches 7 of the central bases. Source material: whole blood. The DNA sequence reads TGTGCCAGCAGCAAGGGGACAGCCACAGATACGCAGTATTTT. Its coded protein is CASSKGTATDTQYF. Beyond the CDR3, the reference TRBV7-3 and TRBJ2-3 genes provide the residues; the full variable domain reads: GAGVSQTPSNKVTEKGKYVELRCDPISGHTALYWYRQSLGQGPEFLIYFQGTGAADDSGLPNDRFFAVRPEGSVSTLKIQRTERGDSAVYLCASSKGTATDTQYFGPGTRLTVL.